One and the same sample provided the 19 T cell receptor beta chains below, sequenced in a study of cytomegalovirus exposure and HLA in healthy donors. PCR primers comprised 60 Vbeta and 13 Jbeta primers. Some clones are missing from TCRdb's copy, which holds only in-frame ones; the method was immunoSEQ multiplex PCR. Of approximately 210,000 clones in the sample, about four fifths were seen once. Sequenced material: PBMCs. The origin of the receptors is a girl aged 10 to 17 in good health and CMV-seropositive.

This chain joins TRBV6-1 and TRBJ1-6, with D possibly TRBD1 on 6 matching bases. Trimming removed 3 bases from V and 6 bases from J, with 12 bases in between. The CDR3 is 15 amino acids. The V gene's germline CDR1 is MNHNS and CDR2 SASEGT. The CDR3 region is CASSEGAPGNSPLHF. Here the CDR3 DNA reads TGTGCCAGCAGTGAGGGGGCGCCTGGTAATTCACCCCTCCACTTT.

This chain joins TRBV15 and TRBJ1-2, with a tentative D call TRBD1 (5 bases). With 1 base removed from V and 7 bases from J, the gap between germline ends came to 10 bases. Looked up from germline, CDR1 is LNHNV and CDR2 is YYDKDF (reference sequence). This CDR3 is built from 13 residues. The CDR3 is CATSRVGGGGYTF. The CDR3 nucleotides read TGTGCCACCAGCAGAGTGGGGGGAGGTGGCTACACCTTC.

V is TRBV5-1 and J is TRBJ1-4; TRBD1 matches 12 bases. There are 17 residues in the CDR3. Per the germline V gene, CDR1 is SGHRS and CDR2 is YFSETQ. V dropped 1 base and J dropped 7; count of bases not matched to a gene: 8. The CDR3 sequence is CASSLNGGGQGAEKLFF. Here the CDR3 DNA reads TGCGCCAGCAGCTTGAACGGGGGGGGACAGGGGGCTGAAAAACTGTTTTTT.

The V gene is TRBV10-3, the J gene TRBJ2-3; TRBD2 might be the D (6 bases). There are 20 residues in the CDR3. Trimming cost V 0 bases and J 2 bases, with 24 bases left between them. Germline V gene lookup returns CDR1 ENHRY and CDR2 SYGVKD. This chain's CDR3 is CAISESTQPRGFWDTDTQYF. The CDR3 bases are TGTGCCATCAGTGAGTCGACCCAACCGCGGGGCTTTTGGGACACAGATACGCAGTATTTT.

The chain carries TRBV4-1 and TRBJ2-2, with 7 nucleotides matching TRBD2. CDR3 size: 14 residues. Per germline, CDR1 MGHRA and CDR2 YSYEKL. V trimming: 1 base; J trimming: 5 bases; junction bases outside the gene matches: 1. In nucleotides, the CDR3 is TGCGCCAGCAGCCAAGTGGGGGGGACCGGGGAGCTGTTTTTT. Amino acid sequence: CASSQVGGTGELFF.

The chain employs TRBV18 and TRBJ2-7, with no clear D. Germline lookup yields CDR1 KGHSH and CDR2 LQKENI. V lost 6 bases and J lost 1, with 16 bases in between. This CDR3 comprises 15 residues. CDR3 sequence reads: CASSPGAAGSYEQYF. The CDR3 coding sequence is TGTGCCAGCTCGCCTGGAGCCGCCGGGTCCTACGAGCAGTACTTC.

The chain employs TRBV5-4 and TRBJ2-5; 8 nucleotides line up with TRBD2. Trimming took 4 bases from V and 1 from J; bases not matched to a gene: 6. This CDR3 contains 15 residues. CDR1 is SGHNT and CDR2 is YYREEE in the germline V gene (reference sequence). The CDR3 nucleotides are TGTGCCAGCAGCCTGGAACTAGCGGCCCAAGAGACCCAGTACTTC. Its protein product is CASSLELAAQETQYF.

The CDR3 is CSVDGTGRGDGYTF. In DNA form, the CDR3 reads TGCAGCGTTGACGGGACAGGGAGGGGCGATGGCTACACCTTC. V is TRBV29-1 and J is TRBJ1-2; 9 nucleotides agree with TRBD1. This CDR3 region has 14 residues. V dropped 3 bases and J dropped 6; count of bases not matched to a gene: 8. Germline CDR1 is SQVTM and CDR2 is ANQGSEA.

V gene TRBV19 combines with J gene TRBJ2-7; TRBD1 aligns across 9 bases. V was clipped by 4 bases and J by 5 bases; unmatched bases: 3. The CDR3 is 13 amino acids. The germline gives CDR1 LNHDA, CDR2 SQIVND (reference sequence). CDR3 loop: CASSKQGAHEQYF. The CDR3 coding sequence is TGTGCCAGTAGTAAACAGGGGGCCCACGAGCAGTACTTC.

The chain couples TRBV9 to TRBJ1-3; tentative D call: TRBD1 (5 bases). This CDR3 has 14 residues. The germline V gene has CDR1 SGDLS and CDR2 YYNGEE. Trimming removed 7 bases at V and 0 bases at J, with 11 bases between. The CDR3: CASGPQGSGNTIYF. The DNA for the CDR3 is TGTGCCAGCGGACCTCAGGGCTCTGGAAACACCATATATTTT.

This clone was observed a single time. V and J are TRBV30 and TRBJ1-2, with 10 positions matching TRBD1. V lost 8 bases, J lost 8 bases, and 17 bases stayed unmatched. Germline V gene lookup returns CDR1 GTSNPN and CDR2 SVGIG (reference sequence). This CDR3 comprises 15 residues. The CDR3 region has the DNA TGTGCCCGCCGGGACAGGGGACGCACCAGCAGCGGCTACACCTTC. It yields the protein CARRDRGRTSSGYTF.

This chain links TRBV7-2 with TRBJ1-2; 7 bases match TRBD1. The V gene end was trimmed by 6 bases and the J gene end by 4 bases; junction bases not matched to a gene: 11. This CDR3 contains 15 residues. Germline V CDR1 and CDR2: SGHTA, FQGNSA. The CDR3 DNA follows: TGTGCCAGCAGTATTAAACAGGGGCTAGGCTATGGCTACACCTTC. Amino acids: CASSIKQGLGYGYTF.

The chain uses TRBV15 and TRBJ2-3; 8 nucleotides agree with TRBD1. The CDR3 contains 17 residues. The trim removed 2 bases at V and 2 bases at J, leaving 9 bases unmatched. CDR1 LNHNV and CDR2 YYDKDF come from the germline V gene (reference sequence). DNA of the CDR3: TGTGCCACCAGCAGATTTTTAGGGACAGGAGACACAGATACGCAGTATTTT. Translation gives CATSRFLGTGDTDTQYF.

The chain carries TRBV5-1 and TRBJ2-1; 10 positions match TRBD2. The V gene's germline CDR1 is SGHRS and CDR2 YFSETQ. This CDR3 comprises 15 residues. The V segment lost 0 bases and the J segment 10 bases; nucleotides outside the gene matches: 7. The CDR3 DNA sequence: TGCGCCAGCAGCTTGGCCAGCGGGGGGGCGGAAGAGCAGTTCTTC. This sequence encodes CASSLASGGAEEQFF.

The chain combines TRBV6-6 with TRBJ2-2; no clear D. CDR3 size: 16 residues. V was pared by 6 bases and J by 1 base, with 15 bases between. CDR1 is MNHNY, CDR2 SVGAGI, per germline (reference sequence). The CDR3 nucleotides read TGTGCCAGCAGCCCTCCCATTAGTGTGAACACCGGGGAGCTGTTTTTT. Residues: CASSPPISVNTGELFF.

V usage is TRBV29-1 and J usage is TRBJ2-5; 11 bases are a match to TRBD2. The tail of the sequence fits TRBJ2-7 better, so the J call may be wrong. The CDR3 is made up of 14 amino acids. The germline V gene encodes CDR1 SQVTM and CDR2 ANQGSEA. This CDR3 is CSVQLTSGIYEQYF. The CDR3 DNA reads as TGCAGCGTCCAACTGACTAGCGGGATCTACGAGCAGTACTTC.

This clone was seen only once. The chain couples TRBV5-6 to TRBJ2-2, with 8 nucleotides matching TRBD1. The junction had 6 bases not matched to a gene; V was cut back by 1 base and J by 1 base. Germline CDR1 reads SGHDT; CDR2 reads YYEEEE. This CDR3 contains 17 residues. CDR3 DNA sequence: TGTGCCAGCAGCTTGACTAGGACAGGGAGGAACACCGGGGAGCTGTTTTTT. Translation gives CASSLTRTGRNTGELFF.

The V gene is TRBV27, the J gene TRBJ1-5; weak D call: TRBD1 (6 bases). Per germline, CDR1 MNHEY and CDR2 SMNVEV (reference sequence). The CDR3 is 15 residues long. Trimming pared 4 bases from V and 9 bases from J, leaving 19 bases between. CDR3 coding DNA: TGTGCCAGCAGTTCACCCCGAACAGGGAATGGGCCCCAGCATTTT. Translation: CASSSPRTGNGPQHF.

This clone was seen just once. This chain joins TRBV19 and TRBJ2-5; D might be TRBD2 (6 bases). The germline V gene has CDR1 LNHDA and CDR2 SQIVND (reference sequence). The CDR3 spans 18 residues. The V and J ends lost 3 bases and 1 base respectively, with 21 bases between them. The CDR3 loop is CASSIRGTLSGFQETQYF. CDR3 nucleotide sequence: TGTGCCAGTAGTATTAGGGGCACGCTTAGCGGCTTCCAAGAGACCCAGTACTTC. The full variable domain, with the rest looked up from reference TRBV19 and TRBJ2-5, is DGGITQSPKYLFRKEGQNVTLSCEQNLNHDAMYWYRQDPGQGLRLIYYSQIVNDFQKGDIAEGYSVSREKKESFPLTVTSAQKNPTAFYLCASSIRGTLSGFQETQYFGPGTRLLVL.